These 16 T cell receptor beta chains were all obtained from the same sample, sequenced in a study of blood T cell repertoires in COVID-19. The data were produced by immunoSEQ multiplex PCR, yet TCRdb's version contains in-frame clones alone and is incomplete. The top ten hold 9% to 15% of the sample, which has under 250,000 clones, 86% seen once. The sample comprised peripheral blood. These receptors all come from a man older than 75 with acute or convalescent COVID-19.

The chain joins TRBV11-2 to TRBJ1-1, with unresolved D. V was trimmed by 0 bases and J by 5 bases, leaving 13 bases between them. The CDR3 is 15 amino acids. CDR1 and CDR2 (germline): SGHAT, FQNNGV. Here the CDR3 reads CASSLDRKGGTEAFF. CDR3 nucleotides: TGTGCCAGCAGCTTAGATCGGAAGGGAGGGACTGAAGCTTTCTTT.

V usage is TRBV7-3 and J usage is TRBJ2-1; 7 nucleotides agree with TRBD2. Trimming took 5 bases from V and 2 from J; bases not matched to a gene: 9. The CDR3 contains 16 residues. From germline, CDR1 is SGHTA and CDR2 FQGTGA. The CDR3 region is CASSPVSGATYNEQFF. The CDR3 coding sequence is TGTGCCAGCAGCCCCGTAAGCGGGGCTACCTACAATGAGCAGTTCTTC.

With respect to this clone: Other DNA variants within this sample encode the same CDR3. The CDR3 sequence: CASSLAGGAGNTIYF. The CDR3 coding sequence is TGTGCCAGCAGCTTAGCGGGAGGGGCTGGAAACACCATATATTTT. The chain uses TRBV7-9 and TRBJ1-3, with a possible D match to TRBD1 (5 bases). This CDR3 is built from 15 residues. Looked up from germline, CDR1 is SEHNR and CDR2 is FQNEAQ (reference sequence). Trimming took 0 bases from V and 2 from J, leaving 8 bases between them.

This rearrangement joins TRBV29-1 to TRBJ1-1; D is perhaps TRBD1 (5 bases). CDR3 length: 14 residues. Deletions cut 4 bases from V and 7 bases from J, with 19 bases between. Germline V gives CDR1 SQVTM, CDR2 ANQGSEA. The CDR3 loop reads CSVASTVLSGEAFF. The CDR3, as DNA: TGCAGCGTTGCATCGACAGTCCTAAGTGGTGAAGCTTTCTTT.

This chain joins TRBV5-1 and TRBJ1-2; TRBD1 is a possible D gene (5 bases). CDR1 and CDR2 (germline): SGHRS, YFSETQ. Between the trimmed V and J ends, which lost 0 bases and 3 bases, there was a span of 21 bases. The CDR3 consists of 18 residues. The CDR3 reads CASSLVGAVTGWDYGYTF. Here the CDR3 DNA reads TGCGCCAGCAGCTTGGTTGGGGCGGTCACTGGATGGGACTATGGCTACACCTTC. Together with reference TRBV5-1 and TRBJ1-2, the CDR3 gives the full variable domain: KAGVTQTPRYLIKTRGQQVTLSCSPISGHRSVSWYQQTPGQGLQFLFEYFSETQRNKGNFPGRFSGRQFSNSRSEMNVSTLELGDSALYLCASSLVGAVTGWDYGYTFGSGTRLTVV.

The chain is built from TRBV19 and TRBJ2-2, with 7 bases fitting TRBD1. V dropped 5 bases and J dropped 5; count of bases not matched to a gene: 5. The germline V gene has CDR1 LNHDA and CDR2 SQIVND (reference sequence). The length of the CDR3 is 14 residues. CDR3 DNA sequence: TGTGCCAGTAGTCCGACAGGGATGACCGGGGAGCTGTTTTTT. Translating gives CASSPTGMTGELFF.

This chain connects TRBV19 to TRBJ2-1, with 9 nucleotides matching TRBD2. This CDR3 is built from 17 residues. The germline V gene has CDR1 LNHDA and CDR2 SQIVND (reference sequence). V was clipped by 8 bases and J by 5 bases; unmatched bases: 16. CDR3 residues: CASFWPPRLADDNEQFF. CDR3 sequence (DNA): TGTGCCAGTTTTTGGCCCCCTCGACTAGCGGATGACAATGAGCAGTTCTTC.

The chain uses TRBV7-2 and TRBJ2-1, with TRBD2 matching over 11 bases. The CDR3 length is 17 residues. V was pared by 2 bases and J by 8 bases, with 11 bases of the junction left unmatched. Germline V gene sequence: CDR1 SGHTA, CDR2 FQGNSA. The DNA for the CDR3 is TGTGCCAGCAGCTTAACGTTCGGTAGCGGGGGGGGTTATGAGCAGTTCTTC. This encodes CASSLTFGSGGGYEQFF.

The CDR3 coding sequence is TGTGCCAGCAGTTTACCCGGGGCACTAGCGGGAGCATACAATGAGCAGTTCTTC. It encodes CASSLPGALAGAYNEQFF. The genes are TRBV28 and TRBJ2-1; TRBD2 agrees at 11 bases. V shed 2 bases and J 4 bases; nucleotides not matched to a gene: 10. In germline, CDR1 is MDHEN, CDR2 SYDVKM. CDR3 length equals 18 residues.

V is TRBV18 and J is TRBJ1-1; maybe TRBD1 (6 bases). V dropped 3 bases and J dropped 9 bases, with 11 bases sitting between them. Germline V CDR1 and CDR2: KGHSH, LQKENI. The CDR3 extends over 12 amino acids. This CDR3 reads CASSPDSRKAFF. The CDR3 DNA follows: TGTGCCAGCTCACCGGACAGTCGGAAAGCTTTCTTT.

This chain joins TRBV9 and TRBJ1-3; D unresolved. The V end was cut by 0 bases, the J end by 0 bases, with 13 bases between. Per germline, CDR1 SGDLS and CDR2 YYNGEE. The CDR3 runs to 17 residues. The CDR3 sequence: CASSVGSTRISGNTIYF. The DNA of the CDR3 is TGTGCCAGCAGCGTAGGCTCCACACGTATCTCTGGAAACACCATATATTTT.

In its sample, this clone was seen many times. The chain carries TRBV4-1 and TRBJ1-5, with D possibly being TRBD1 (5 bases). Between the trimmed V and J ends, which lost 0 bases and 1 base, there was a span of 10 bases. This CDR3 comprises 16 residues. Germline CDR1 MGHRA, CDR2 YSYEKL. The CDR3 is CASSQDPGISNQPQHF. CDR3 sequence (DNA): TGCGCCAGCAGCCAAGATCCAGGGATAAGCAATCAGCCCCAGCATTTT.

The V and J genes are TRBV4-2 and TRBJ1-4, with 11 bases identical to TRBD1. The CDR3 sequence is 15 residues long. Germline-derived CDR1 and CDR2 are LGHNA and YNFKEQ. J lost 5 bases, V lost 5 bases, and 4 bases had no gene match. The CDR3, as DNA: TGTGCCAGCAGCTCCCGGGACAGGGGGAATGAAAAACTGTTTTTT. It yields the protein CASSSRDRGNEKLFF.

The chain has TRBV10-3 and TRBJ2-3; 10 bases agree with TRBD1. Germline CDR1 ENHRY, CDR2 SYGVKD. CDR3 length: 14 residues. Trimming cost V 6 bases and J 6 bases; bases outside gene matches: 6. The CDR3 nucleotides read TGTGCCATCAGCGGGACAGGGGAGCCGGATACGCAGTATTTT. Its protein is CAISGTGEPDTQYF.

This chain uses TRBV5-1 with TRBJ1-3; the D is unclear. V lost 0 bases and J 8 bases, leaving 9 bases between the germline ends. Germline CDR1 reads SGHRS; CDR2 reads YFSETQ. The CDR3 totals 13 residues. This CDR3 is CASSLVGEDTIYF. The DNA for the CDR3 is TGCGCCAGCAGCTTGGTCGGGGAGGACACCATATATTTT.

This sequence joins TRBV25-1 and TRBJ2-1, with 9 nucleotides matching TRBD1. Germline loops: CDR1 MGHDK, CDR2 SYGVNS. V shed 10 bases, J shed 14 bases, and the junction held 9 bases outside the gene matches. The length of the CDR3 is 11 residues. CDR3 DNA: TGTGCCACCGAAGAGGACAGGGGAAAGTTCTTC. Translation: CATEEDRGKFF.